The 18 T cell receptor beta chains in this list originate from one sample, sequenced in a study of CD8+ T cells in alopecia areata. cDNA prepared by RNA extraction and subsequent reverse transcription served as the template for sequencing. Sequencing was performed with immunoSEQ multiplex PCR; in TCRdb, only in-frame clones are kept and a portion is missing. This table holds about 190,000 clones, approximately 60% found once. Treatment defined: oral pan-JAK inhibitor, 5-10 mg twice daily. The source material was CD4+ T cells sorted from blood, sampled at week 4, from a patient treated with tofacitinib. The receptor source for this set is a human donor with alopecia areata.

The V and J genes are TRBV29-1 and TRBJ2-5, with D possibly being TRBD1 (6 bases). Germline V lookup: CDR1 SQVTM, CDR2 ANQGSEA. This CDR3 is built from 12 residues. Between the trimmed V and J ends, which lost 4 bases and 4 bases, there was a span of 10 bases. CDR3: CSVVLTGETQYF. In nucleotides, the CDR3 is TGCAGCGTTGTCCTGACAGGAGAGACCCAGTACTTC.

The gene calls are TRBV29-1 and TRBJ2-3; 10 bases line up with TRBD2. The germline V gene has CDR1 SQVTM and CDR2 ANQGSEA. The V gene end was trimmed by 7 bases and the J gene end by 7 bases; junction bases not matched to a gene: 8. The CDR3 sequence is 13 residues long. In DNA form, the CDR3 reads TGCAGCGCGACGGTAGCGGGAGGCCATACGCAGTATTTT. It translates to CSATVAGGHTQYF.

The chain combines TRBV5-1 with TRBJ2-1, with D unresolved. The CDR3 runs to 15 residues. V was trimmed by 4 bases and J by 2 bases, leaving 13 bases between them. Looked up from germline, CDR1 is SGHRS and CDR2 is YFSETQ. The chain's CDR3 is CASSPGGDPYNEQFF. CDR3 sequence (DNA): TGCGCCAGCAGCCCGGGTGGAGACCCCTACAATGAGCAGTTCTTC.

This rearrangement joins TRBV18 to TRBJ2-7; D may be TRBD1 or TRBD2 (5 bases each). Looked up from germline, CDR1 is KGHSH and CDR2 is LQKENI. The length of the CDR3 is 13 residues. V was trimmed by 10 bases and J by 8 bases, leaving 21 bases between them. The CDR3 is CATSVGTLEKQYF. CDR3 sequence (DNA): TGTGCCACCTCGGTCGGGACGCTGGAAAAGCAGTACTTC.

This clone was seen just once. J is TRBJ1-1 and V is TRBV5-1; 10 positions match TRBD1. The CDR3 has 16 residues. J lost 1 base, V lost 2 bases, and 5 bases had no gene match. Per the germline V gene, CDR1 is SGHRS and CDR2 is YFSETQ. CDR3 DNA: TGCGCCAGCAGCTTAGTGGACAGGGGGTCGAACACTGAAGCTTTCTTT. This sequence encodes CASSLVDRGSNTEAFF.

There are a few counts of this clone. The chain couples TRBV30 to TRBJ2-3, with unresolved D. The V gene's germline CDR1 is GTSNPN and CDR2 SVGIG (reference sequence). Trimming took off 4 bases at V and 4 bases at J, with 15 bases between the two ends. The CDR3 is 14 residues long. The CDR3 is CAWKSTGPADTQYF. The CDR3 region has the DNA TGTGCCTGGAAATCTACCGGCCCCGCAGATACGCAGTATTTT.

This clone was seen a few times. The gene calls are TRBV23-1 and TRBJ2-2, with 7 bases identical to TRBD1. TRBV23-1 is recorded as an ORF, its role being uncertain. Unmatched junction bases numbered 4, after V lost 0 bases and J lost 3 bases. The CDR3 has 16 amino acids. The CDR3 DNA sequence: TGCGCCAGCAGTCAATCGAGCACAGGGGACACCGGGGAGCTGTTTTTT. Its translation: CASSQSSTGDTGELFF.

The chain has TRBV9 and TRBJ2-5, with a possible D match to TRBD2 (6 bases). Germline CDR1 reads SGDLS; CDR2 reads YYNGEE. The CDR3 consists of 14 residues. V was shortened by 0 bases and J by 0 bases, with 6 bases between the two germline ends. The CDR3 nucleotides are TGTGCCAGCAGCGTAGCGGGGGACCAAGAGACCCAGTACTTC. It codes for CASSVAGDQETQYF.

This clone was recorded a few times. The chain recombines TRBV2 with TRBJ2-7; 10 bases align to TRBD2. V trimming: 6 bases; J trimming: 1 base; junction bases outside the gene matches: 3. The CDR3 totals 14 residues. From germline, CDR1 is SNHLY and CDR2 FYNNEI. Here the CDR3 DNA reads TGTGCCAGCAGAACTAGCGGGGCATCCTACGAGCAGTACTTC. Its translation is CASRTSGASYEQYF. Supplemented by reference TRBV2 and TRBJ2-7, the full variable domain reads EPEVTQTPSHQVTQMGQEVILRCVPISNHLYFYWYRQILGQKVEFLVSFYNNEISEKSEIFDDQFSVERPDGSNFTLKIRSTKLEDSAMYFCASRTSGASYEQYFGPGTRLTVT.

The V gene is TRBV2, the J gene TRBJ2-7; no firm D call. In germline, CDR1 is SNHLY, CDR2 FYNNEI. This CDR3 is 15 amino acids long. The germline V and J ends were trimmed by 7 bases and 4 bases, with 20 bases remaining between them. CDR3 protein: CASTIGRAPTYEQYF. CDR3 sequence (DNA): TGTGCCAGCACCATTGGTAGGGCTCCGACATACGAGCAGTACTTC.

This clone was detected only a few times. This sequence joins TRBV7-2 and TRBJ2-7, with 10 bases aligning to TRBD1. V lost 3 bases to trimming and J lost 5 bases; unmatched junction nucleotides: 7. The length of the CDR3 is 15 residues. In germline, CDR1 is SGHTA, CDR2 FQGNSA. The CDR3 DNA reads TGTGCCAGCAGCTTGTCCCGGGACAGGGGCAACGAGCAGTACTTC. Protein sequence: CASSLSRDRGNEQYF.

The CDR3 bases are TGTGCCAGCAGCTCCGACACAGGCAAAGAGACCCAGTACTTC. It specifies CASSSDTGKETQYF. V and J are TRBV5-4 and TRBJ2-5, with TRBD1 as a possible D gene (5 bases). The CDR3 consists of 14 residues. Trimming pared 3 bases from V and 3 bases from J, leaving 12 bases between. CDR1 and CDR2 from the germline V gene are SGHNT and YYREEE (reference sequence).

CDR3 coding DNA: TGTGCCAGCAGTTACGGTTCGCCCATCTACGAGCAGTACTTC. This gives the protein CASSYGSPIYEQYF. The V gene is TRBV6-5, the J gene TRBJ2-7; D is unclear. CDR3 length: 14 amino acids. CDR1 MNHEY and CDR2 SVGAGI come from the germline V gene. V lost 2 bases, J lost 3 bases, and 11 bases lay in between.

The gene calls are TRBV9 and TRBJ2-6, with unresolved D. The CDR3 has 15 residues. The V gene lost 3 bases and the J gene lost 4 bases, with 11 bases spanning the gap. Germline CDR1 SGDLS, CDR2 YYNGEE. The CDR3 sequence: CASSGLEAGANVLTF. CDR3 DNA sequence: TGTGCCAGCAGCGGGCTAGAGGCCGGGGCCAACGTCCTGACTTTC.

This chain connects TRBV29-1 to TRBJ2-1; perhaps TRBD2 as D (5 bases). Per germline, CDR1 SQVTM and CDR2 ANQGSEA. The CDR3 spans 11 residues. V was trimmed by 4 bases and J by 6 bases, leaving 7 bases between them. The CDR3 reads CSVAEGNEQFF. The CDR3 DNA follows: TGCAGCGTTGCAGAGGGCAATGAGCAGTTCTTC.

Only a few counts were recorded for this clone. J is TRBJ2-1 and V is TRBV30; unclear D gene. V was clipped by 1 base and J by 0 bases, with 7 bases between them. This CDR3 is built from 14 residues. CDR1 is GTSNPN and CDR2 is SVGIG in the germline V gene (reference sequence). The CDR3 is CAWSGPRSYNEQFF. CDR3 DNA sequence: TGTGCCTGGAGTGGTCCTCGCTCCTACAATGAGCAGTTCTTC.

V gene TRBV15 combines with J gene TRBJ1-1; D gene ambiguous. Germline values: CDR1 LNHNV, CDR2 YYDKDF (reference sequence). The CDR3 length is 12 residues. V lost 1 base to trimming and J lost 11 bases, with 11 bases between them. As DNA, the CDR3 is TGTGCCACCAGCAGAGCCAGGCTCGGCGCTTTCTTT. Protein: CATSRARLGAFF.

V gene TRBV30 combines with J gene TRBJ1-5, with D perhaps matching TRBD1 (6 bases). Germline values: CDR1 GTSNPN, CDR2 SVGIG (reference sequence). This CDR3 has 13 residues. The germline V and J ends were trimmed by 2 bases and 4 bases, with 9 bases remaining between them. For the CDR3, the DNA is TGTGCCTGGAGTCAACAGGGAAATCAGCCCCAGCATTTT. Translation: CAWSQQGNQPQHF.